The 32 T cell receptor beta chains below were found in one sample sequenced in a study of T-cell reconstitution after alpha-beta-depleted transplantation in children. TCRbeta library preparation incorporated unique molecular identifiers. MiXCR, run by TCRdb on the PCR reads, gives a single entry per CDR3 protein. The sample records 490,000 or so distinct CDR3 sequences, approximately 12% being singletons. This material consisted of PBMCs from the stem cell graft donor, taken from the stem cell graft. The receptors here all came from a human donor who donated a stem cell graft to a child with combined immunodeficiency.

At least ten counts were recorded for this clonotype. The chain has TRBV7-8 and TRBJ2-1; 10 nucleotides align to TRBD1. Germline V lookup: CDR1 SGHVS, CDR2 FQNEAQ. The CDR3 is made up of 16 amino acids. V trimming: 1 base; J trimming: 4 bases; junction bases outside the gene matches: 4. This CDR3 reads CASSLVRDRGYNEQFF. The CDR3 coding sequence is TGTGCCAGCAGCTTAGTCAGGGACAGGGGATACAATGAGCAGTTCTTC.

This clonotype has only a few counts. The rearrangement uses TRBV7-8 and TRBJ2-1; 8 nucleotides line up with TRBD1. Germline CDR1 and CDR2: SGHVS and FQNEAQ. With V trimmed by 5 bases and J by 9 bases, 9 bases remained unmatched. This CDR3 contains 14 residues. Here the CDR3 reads CASSPWTGTGEQFF. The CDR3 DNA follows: TGTGCCAGCAGCCCTTGGACAGGGACCGGTGAGCAGTTCTTC. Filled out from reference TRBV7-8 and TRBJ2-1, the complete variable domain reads GAGVSQSPRYKVAKRGQDVALRCDPISGHVSLFWYQQALGQGPEFLTYFQNEAQLDKSGLPSDRFFAERPEGSVSTLKIQRTQQEDSAVYLCASSPWTGTGEQFFGPGTRLTVL.

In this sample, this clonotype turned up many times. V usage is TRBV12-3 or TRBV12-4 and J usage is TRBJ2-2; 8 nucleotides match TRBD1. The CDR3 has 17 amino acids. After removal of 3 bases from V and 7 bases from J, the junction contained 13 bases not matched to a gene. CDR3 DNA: TGTGCCAGCAGTTTGGACAGCTGGCAGGGGGCGGGCGGGGAGCTGTTTTTT. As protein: CASSLDSWQGAGGELFF.

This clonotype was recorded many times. CDR3 amino acids: CASSLGSGRGYNEQFF. The CDR3 DNA reads TGTGCCAGCAGTTTAGGCAGCGGGAGAGGCTACAATGAGCAGTTCTTC. V is TRBV12-3 or TRBV12-4 and J is TRBJ2-1, with 8 bases matching TRBD2. V dropped 1 base and J dropped 3; count of bases not matched to a gene: 5. The CDR3 covers 16 residues.

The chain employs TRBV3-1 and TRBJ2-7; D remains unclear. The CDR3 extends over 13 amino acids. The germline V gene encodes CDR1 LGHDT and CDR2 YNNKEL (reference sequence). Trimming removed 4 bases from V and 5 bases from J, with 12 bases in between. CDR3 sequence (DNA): TGTGCCAGCAGCCGTATGCGCGAGGACGAGCAGTACTTC. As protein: CASSRMREDEQYF.

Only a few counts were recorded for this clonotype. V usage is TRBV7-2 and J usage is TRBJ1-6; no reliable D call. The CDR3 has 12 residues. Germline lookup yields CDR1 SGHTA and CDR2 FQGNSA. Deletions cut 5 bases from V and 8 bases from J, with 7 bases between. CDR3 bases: TGTGCCAGCAGCCTATTAGATTCACCCCTCCACTTT. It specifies CASSLLDSPLHF.

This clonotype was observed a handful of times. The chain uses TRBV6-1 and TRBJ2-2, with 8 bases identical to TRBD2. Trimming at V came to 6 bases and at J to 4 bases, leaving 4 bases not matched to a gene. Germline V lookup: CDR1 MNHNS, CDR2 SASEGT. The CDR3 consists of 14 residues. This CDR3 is CASSGTSFTGELFF. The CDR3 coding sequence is TGTGCCAGCAGCGGGACTAGTTTCACCGGGGAGCTGTTTTTT.

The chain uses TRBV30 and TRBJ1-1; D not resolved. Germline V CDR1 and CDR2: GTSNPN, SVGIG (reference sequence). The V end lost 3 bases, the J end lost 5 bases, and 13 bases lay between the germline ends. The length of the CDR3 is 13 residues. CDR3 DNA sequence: TGTGCCTGGAGACGGCAGAGCTGGACTGAAGCTTTCTTT. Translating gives CAWRRQSWTEAFF. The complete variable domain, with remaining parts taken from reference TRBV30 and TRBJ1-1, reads SQTIHQWPATLVQPVGSPLSLECTVEGTSNPNLYWYRQAAGRGLQLLFYSVGIGQISSEVPQNLSASRPQDRQFILSSKKLLLSDSGFYLCAWRRQSWTEAFFGQGTRLTVV.

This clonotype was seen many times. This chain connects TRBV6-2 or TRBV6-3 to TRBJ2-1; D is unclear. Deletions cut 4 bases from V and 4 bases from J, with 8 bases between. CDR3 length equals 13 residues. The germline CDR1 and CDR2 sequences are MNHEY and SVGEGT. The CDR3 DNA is TGTGCCAGCAGTTTAAGGGCATACAATGAGCAGTTCTTC. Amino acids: CASSLRAYNEQFF.

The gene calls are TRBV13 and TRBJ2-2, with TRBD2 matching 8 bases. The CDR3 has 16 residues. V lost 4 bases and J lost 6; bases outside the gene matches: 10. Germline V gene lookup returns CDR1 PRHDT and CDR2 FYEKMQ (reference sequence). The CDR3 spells CASSSRRAGVAGELFF. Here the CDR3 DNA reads TGTGCCAGCAGCTCCCGCCGAGCGGGAGTTGCCGGGGAGCTGTTTTTT.

The chain's CDR3 is CASSLGRGVHNEQFF. The CDR3 nucleotides read TGTGCCAGCAGCTTAGGACGGGGCGTCCACAATGAGCAGTTCTTC. The chain employs TRBV7-2 and TRBJ2-1; D could derive from TRBD1 or TRBD2 (5 bases each). CDR1 is SGHTA, CDR2 FQGNSA, per germline. The CDR3 is made up of 15 amino acids. Trimming pared 1 base from V and 5 bases from J, leaving 12 bases between.

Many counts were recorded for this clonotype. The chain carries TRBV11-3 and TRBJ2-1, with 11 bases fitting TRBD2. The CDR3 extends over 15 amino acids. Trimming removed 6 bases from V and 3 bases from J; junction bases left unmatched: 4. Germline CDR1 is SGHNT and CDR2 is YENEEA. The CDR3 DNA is TGTGCCAGCAGTTTCCTAGCGGGAGGCTACAATGAGCAGTTCTTC. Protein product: CASSFLAGGYNEQFF. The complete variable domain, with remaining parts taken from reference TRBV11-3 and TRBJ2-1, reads EAGVVQSPRYKIIEKKQPVAFWCNPISGHNTLYWYLQNLGQGPELLIRYENEEAVDDSQLPKDRFSAERLKGVDSTLKIQPAELGDSAVYLCASSFLAGGYNEQFFGPGTRLTVL.

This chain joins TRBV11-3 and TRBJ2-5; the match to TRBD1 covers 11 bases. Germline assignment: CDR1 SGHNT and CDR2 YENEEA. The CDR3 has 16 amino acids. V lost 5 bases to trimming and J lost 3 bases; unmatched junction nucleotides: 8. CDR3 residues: CASSPPGQGDEETQYF. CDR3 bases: TGTGCCAGCAGCCCCCCGGGACAGGGGGACGAAGAGACCCAGTACTTC. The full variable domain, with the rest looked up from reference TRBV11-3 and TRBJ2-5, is EAGVVQSPRYKIIEKKQPVAFWCNPISGHNTLYWYLQNLGQGPELLIRYENEEAVDDSQLPKDRFSAERLKGVDSTLKIQPAELGDSAVYLCASSPPGQGDEETQYFGPGTRLLVL.

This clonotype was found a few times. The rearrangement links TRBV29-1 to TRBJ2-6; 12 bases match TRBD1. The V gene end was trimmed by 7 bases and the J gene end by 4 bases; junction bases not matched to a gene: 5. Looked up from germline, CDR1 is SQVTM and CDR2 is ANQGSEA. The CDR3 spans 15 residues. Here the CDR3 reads CSAWDRGPGANVLTF. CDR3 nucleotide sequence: TGCAGCGCTTGGGACAGGGGGCCAGGGGCCAACGTCCTGACTTTC.

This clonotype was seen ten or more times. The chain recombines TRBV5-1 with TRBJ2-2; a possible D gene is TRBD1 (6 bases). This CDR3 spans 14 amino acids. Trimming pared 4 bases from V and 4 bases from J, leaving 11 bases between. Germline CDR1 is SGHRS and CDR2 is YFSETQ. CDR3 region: CASSVTGFTGELFF. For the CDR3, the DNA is TGCGCCAGCAGCGTGACAGGTTTCACCGGGGAGCTGTTTTTT.

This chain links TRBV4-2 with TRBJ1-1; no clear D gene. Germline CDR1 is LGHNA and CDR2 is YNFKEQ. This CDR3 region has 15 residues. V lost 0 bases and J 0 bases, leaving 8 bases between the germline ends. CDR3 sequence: CASSQEGTMNTEAFF. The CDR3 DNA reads TGTGCCAGCAGCCAAGAAGGTACCATGAACACTGAAGCTTTCTTT.

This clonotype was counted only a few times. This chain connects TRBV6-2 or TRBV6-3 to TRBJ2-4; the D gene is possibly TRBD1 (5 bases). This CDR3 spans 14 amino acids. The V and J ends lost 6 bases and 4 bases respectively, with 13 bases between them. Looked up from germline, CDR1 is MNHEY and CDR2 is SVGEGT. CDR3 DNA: TGTGCCAGCAGCCCAAGGACAACGAAAAACATTCAGTACTTC. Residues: CASSPRTTKNIQYF.

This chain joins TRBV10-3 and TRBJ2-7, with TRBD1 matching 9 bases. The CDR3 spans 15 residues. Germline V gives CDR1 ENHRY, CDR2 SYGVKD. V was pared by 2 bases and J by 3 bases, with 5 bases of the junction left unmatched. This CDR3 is CAISEPRQGVYEQYF. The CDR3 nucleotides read TGTGCCATCAGTGAGCCTCGACAGGGGGTCTACGAGCAGTACTTC.

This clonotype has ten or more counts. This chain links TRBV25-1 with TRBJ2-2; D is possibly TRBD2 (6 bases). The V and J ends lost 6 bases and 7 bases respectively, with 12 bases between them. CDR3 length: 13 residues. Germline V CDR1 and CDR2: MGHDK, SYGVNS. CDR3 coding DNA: TGTGCCAGCAGGGACTACCCGGGCGGGGAGCTGTTTTTT. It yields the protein CASRDYPGGELFF.

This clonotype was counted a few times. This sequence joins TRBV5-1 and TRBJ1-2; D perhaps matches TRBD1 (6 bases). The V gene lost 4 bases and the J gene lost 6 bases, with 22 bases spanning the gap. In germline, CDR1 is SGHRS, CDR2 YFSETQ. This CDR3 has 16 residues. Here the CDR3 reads CASSGHNAGDKNGYTF. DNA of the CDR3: TGCGCCAGCAGCGGCCACAATGCAGGGGATAAGAATGGCTACACCTTC.

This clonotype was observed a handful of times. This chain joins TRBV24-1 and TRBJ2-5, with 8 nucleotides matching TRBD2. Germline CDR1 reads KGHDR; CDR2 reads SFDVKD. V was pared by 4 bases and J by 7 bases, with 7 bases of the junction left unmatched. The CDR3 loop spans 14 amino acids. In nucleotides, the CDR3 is TGTGCCACCAGTGACGGAGGACTAGCCGGGACCCAGTACTTC. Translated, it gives CATSDGGLAGTQYF.

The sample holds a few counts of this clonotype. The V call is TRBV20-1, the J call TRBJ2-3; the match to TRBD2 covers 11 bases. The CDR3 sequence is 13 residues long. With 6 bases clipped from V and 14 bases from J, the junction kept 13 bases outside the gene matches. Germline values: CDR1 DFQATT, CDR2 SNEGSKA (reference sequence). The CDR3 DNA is TGCAGTGCCGAGACTAGCGGGGCCCCCTCGGCGTATTTT. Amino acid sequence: CSAETSGAPSAYF.

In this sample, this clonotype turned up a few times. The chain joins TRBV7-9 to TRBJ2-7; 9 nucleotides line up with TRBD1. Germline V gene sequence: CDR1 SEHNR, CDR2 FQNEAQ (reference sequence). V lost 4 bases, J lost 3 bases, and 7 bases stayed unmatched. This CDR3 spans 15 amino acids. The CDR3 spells CASSSDRGVVYEQYF. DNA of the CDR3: TGTGCCAGCAGCTCAGACAGGGGGGTTGTCTACGAGCAGTACTTC. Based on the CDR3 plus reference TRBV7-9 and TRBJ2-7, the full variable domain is DTGVSQNPRHKITKRGQNVTFRCDPISEHNRLYWYRQTLGQGPEFLTYFQNEAQLEKSRLLSDRFSAERPKGSFSTLEIQRTEQGDSAMYLCASSSDRGVVYEQYFGPGTRLTVT.

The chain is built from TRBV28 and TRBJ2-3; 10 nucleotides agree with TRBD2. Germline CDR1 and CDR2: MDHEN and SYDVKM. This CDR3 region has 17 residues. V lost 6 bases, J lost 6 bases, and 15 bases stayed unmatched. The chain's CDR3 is CASSLLGAGGPADTQYF. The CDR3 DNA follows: TGTGCCAGCAGCCTCCTAGGAGCGGGAGGGCCAGCGGATACGCAGTATTTT. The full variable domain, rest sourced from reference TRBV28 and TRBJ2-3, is DVKVTQSSRYLVKRTGEKVFLECVQDMDHENMFWYRQDPGLGLRLIYFSYDVKMKEKGDIPEGYSVSREKKERFSLILESASTNQTSMYLCASSLLGAGGPADTQYFGPGTRLTVL.

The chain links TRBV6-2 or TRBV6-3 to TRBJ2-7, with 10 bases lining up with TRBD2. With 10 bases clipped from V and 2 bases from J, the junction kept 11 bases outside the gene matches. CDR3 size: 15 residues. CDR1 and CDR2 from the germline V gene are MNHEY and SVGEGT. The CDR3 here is CATNRLAGNPYEQYF. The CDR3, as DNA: TGTGCCACAAACCGACTAGCGGGCAACCCCTACGAGCAGTACTTC.

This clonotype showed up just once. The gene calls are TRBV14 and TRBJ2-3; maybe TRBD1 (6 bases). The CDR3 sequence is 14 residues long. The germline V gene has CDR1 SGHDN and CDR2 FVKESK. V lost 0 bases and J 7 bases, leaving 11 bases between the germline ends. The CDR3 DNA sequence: TGTGCCAGCAGCCAAGATGGAGGACAGTATACGCAGTATTTT. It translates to CASSQDGGQYTQYF. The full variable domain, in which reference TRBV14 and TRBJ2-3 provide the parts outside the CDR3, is EAGVTQFPSHSVIEKGQTVTLRCDPISGHDNLYWYRRVMGKEIKFLLHFVKESKQDESGMPNNRFLAERTGGTYSTLKVQPAELEDSGVYFCASSQDGGQYTQYFGPGTRLTVL.

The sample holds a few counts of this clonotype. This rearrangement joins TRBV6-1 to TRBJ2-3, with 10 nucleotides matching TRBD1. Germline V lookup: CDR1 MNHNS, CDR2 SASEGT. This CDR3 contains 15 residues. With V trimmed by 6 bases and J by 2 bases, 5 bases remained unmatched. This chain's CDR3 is CASRLGQGSTDTQYF. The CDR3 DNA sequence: TGTGCCAGCAGACTGGGACAGGGGTCCACAGATACGCAGTATTTT.

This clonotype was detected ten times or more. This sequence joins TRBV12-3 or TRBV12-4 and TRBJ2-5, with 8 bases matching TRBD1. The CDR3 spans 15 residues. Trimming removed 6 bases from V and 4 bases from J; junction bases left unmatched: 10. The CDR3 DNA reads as TGTGCCAGCAGCCCCGGACAGGGCGGTGGAGAGACCCAGTACTTC. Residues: CASSPGQGGGETQYF.

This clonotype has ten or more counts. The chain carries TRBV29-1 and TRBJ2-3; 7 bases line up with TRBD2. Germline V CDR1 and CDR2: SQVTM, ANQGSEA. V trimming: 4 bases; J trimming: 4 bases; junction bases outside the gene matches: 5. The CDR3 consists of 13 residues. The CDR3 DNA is TGCAGCGTTGCCTCTGGGGGGGCAGATACGCAGTATTTT. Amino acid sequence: CSVASGGADTQYF.

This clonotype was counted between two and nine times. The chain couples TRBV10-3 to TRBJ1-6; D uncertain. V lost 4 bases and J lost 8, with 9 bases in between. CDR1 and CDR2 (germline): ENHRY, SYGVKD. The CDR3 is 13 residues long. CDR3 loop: CAISGLGDSPLHF. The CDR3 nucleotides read TGTGCCATCAGTGGTCTCGGAGATTCACCCCTCCACTTT.

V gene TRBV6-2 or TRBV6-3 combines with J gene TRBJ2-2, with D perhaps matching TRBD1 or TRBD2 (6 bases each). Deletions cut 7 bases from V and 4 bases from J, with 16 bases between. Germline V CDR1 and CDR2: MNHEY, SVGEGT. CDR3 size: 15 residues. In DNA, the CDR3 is TGTGCCAGCATCGAAAGGGGGGATTTCACCGGGGAGCTGTTTTTT. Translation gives CASIERGDFTGELFF.

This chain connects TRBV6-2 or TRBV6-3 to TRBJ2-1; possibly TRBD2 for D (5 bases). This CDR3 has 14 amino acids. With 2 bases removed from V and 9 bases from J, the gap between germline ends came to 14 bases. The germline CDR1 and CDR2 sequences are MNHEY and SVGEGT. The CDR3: CASSYTRDGGEQFF. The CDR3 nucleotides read TGTGCCAGCAGTTACACCCGCGATGGAGGTGAGCAGTTCTTC.